In this sample, the clone carrying this TCR beta chain turned up many times. Its antigen is as yet unknown. The study amplified TCR beta CDR3 regions using RNA transcripts. RT-PCR with HTBI primers came first, then second-round multiplex PCR. One entry per CDR3 protein, called by TCRdb with MiXCR from the multiplex PCR reads. The data show a few hundred thousand distinct CDR3 sequences, 15% seen once. The data were taken from a study of Graves' ophthalmopathy and Graves' hyperthyroidism. Notes on the study in general: Most thyroid-expanded clonotypes exceeding 0.001 frequency were also found in blood.

J gave up 14 bases and V 6 bases, and 18 bases lay outside the gene matches. The CDR3 totals 15 residues. Germline V lookup: CDR1 MNHEY, CDR2 SMNVEV (reference sequence). Hyperthyroidism patients, aged 18 to 65, were newly diagnosed, under 2 months' duration. Certain patients were not enrolled. These were patients with other autoimmune diseases, uncontrolled infections, pregnancy or lactation. The clonotype originates from a woman younger than 35 with stable Graves' hyperthyroidism. The gene calls are TRBV27 and TRBJ1-1, with 10 nucleotides matching TRBD1. The source material was peripheral blood. Here the CDR3 reads CASSPYSLTGGKWFF. DNA for the CDR3: TGTGCCAGCAGCCCATACTCCTTGACAGGGGGCAAATGGTTCTTT.